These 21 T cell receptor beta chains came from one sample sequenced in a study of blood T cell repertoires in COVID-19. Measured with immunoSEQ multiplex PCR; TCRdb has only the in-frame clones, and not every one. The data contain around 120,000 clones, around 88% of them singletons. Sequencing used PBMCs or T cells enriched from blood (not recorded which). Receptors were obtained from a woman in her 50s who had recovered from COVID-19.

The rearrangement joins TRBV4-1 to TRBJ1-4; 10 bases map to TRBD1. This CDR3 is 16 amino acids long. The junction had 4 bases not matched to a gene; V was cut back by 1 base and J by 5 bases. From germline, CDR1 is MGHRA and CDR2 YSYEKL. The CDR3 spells CASSQGVGQGNEKLFF. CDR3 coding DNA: TGCGCCAGCAGCCAAGGCGTGGGACAGGGGAATGAAAAACTGTTTTTT.

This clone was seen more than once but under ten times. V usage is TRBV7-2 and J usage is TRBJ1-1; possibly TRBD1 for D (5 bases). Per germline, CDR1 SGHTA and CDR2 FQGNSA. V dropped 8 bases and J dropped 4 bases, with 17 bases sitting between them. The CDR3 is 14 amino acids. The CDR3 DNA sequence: TGTGCCAGCGGTCATCAGGGTAAGAGCACTGAAGCTTTCTTT. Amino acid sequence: CASGHQGKSTEAFF.

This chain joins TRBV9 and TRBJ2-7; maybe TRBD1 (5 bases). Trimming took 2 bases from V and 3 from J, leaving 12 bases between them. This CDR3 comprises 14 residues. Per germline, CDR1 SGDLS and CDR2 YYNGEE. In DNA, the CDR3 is TGTGCCAGCAGCGTTGACAGCCCAAACTACGAGCAGTACTTC. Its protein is CASSVDSPNYEQYF.

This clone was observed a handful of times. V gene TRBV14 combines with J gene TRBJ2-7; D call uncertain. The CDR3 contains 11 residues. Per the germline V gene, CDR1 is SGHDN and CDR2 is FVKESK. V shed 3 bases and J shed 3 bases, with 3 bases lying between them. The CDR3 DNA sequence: TGTGCCAGCAGCCACAACTACGAGCAGTACTTC. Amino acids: CASSHNYEQYF.

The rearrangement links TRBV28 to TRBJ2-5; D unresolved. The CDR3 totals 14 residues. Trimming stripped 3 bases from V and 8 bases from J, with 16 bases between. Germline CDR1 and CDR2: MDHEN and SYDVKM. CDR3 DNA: TGTGCCAGCAGTTTGTCCGAGGCACCAGTTACCCAGTACTTC. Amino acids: CASSLSEAPVTQYF. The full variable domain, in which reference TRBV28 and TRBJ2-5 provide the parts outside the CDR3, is DVKVTQSSRYLVKRTGEKVFLECVQDMDHENMFWYRQDPGLGLRLIYFSYDVKMKEKGDIPEGYSVSREKKERFSLILESASTNQTSMYLCASSLSEAPVTQYFGPGTRLLVL.

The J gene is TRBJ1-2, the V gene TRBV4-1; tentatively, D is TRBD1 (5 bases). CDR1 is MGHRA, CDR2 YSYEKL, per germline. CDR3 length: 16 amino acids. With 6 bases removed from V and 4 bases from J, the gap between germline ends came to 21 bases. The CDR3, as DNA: TGCGCCAGCAGGATAGGTGCGAGCAGCGGGGGCTATGGCTACACCTTC. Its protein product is CASRIGASSGGYGYTF.

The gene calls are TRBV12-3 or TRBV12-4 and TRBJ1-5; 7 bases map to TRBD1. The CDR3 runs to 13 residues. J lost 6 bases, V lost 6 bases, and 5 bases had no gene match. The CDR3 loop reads CASRQGRIQPQHF. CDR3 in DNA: TGTGCCAGCAGACAGGGGCGGATTCAGCCCCAGCATTTT.

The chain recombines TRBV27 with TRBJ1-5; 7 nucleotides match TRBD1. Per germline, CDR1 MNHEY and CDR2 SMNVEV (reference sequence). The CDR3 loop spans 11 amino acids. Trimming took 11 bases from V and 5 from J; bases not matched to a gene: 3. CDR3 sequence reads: CAPRGDQPQHF. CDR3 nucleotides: TGTGCCCCCAGGGGGGATCAGCCCCAGCATTTT.

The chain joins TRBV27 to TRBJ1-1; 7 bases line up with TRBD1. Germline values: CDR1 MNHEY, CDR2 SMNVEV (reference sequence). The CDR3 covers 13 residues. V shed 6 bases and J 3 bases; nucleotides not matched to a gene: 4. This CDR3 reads CASRITGDTEAFF. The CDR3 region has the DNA TGTGCCAGCAGGATAACAGGGGACACTGAAGCTTTCTTT.

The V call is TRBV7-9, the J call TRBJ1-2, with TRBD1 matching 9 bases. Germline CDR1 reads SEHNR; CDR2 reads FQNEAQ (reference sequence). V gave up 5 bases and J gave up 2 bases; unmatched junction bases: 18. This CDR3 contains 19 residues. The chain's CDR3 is CASSLYHQKTGGPNYGYTF. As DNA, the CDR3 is TGTGCCAGCAGCCTCTACCACCAGAAAACAGGGGGCCCCAACTATGGCTACACCTTC.

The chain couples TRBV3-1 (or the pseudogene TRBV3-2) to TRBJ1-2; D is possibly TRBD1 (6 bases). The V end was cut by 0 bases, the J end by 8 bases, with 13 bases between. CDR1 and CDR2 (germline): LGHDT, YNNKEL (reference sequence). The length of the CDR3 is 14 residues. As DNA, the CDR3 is TGTGCCAGCAGCCAAGATCGCGGGGGGCGCGGCTACACCTTC. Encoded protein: CASSQDRGGRGYTF.

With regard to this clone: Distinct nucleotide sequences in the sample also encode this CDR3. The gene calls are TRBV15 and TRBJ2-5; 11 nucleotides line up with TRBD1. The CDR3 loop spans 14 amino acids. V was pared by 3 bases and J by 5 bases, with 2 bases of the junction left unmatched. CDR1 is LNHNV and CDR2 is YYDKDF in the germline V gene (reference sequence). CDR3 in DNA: TGTGCCACCAGCAGGGACAGGGGGCAGGAGACCCAGTACTTC. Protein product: CATSRDRGQETQYF.

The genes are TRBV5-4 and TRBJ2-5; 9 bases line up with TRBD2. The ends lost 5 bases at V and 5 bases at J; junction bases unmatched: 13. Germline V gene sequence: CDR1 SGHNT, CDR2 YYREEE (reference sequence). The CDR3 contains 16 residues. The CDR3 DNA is TGTGCCAGCAGGGGACTCGAGCGGGGGGAGAAGGAGACCCAGTACTTC. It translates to CASRGLERGEKETQYF. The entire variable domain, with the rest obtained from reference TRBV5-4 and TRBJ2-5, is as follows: ETGVTQSPTHLIKTRGQQVTLRCSSQSGHNTVSWYQQALGQGPQFIFQYYREEENGRGNFPPRFSGLQFPNYSSELNVNALELDDSALYLCASRGLERGEKETQYFGPGTRLLVL.

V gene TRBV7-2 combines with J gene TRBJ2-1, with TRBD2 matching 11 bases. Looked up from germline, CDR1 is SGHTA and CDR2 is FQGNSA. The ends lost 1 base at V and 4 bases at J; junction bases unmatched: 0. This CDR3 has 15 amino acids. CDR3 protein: CASSLVAGGYNEQFF. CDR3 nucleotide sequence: TGTGCCAGCAGCTTAGTAGCGGGGGGGTACAATGAGCAGTTCTTC.

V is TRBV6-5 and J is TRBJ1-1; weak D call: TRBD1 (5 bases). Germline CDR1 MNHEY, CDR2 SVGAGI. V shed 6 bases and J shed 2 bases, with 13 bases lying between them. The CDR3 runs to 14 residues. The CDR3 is CASSLQGTNTEAFF. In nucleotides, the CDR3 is TGTGCCAGCAGCCTCCAGGGCACAAACACTGAAGCTTTCTTT.

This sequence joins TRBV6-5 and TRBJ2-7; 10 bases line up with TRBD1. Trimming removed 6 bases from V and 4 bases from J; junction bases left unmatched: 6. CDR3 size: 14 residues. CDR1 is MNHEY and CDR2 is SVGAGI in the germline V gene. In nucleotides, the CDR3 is TGTGCCAGCAGCCCGACAGGGGGCTTTTACGAGCAGTACTTC. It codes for CASSPTGGFYEQYF.

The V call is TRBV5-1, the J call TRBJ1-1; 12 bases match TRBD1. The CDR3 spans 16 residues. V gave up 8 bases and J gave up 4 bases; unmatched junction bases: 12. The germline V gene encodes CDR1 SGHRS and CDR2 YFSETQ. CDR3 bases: TGCGCCAGTACGGTGGGGGACAGGGGGCGCGGCACTGAAGCTTTCTTT. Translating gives CASTVGDRGRGTEAFF.

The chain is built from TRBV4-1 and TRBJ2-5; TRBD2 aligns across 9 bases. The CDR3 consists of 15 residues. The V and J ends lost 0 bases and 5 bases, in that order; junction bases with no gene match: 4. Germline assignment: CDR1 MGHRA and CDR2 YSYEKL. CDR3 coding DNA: TGCGCCAGCAGCCAAGATGGCGGGGGGGCCGAGACCCAGTACTTC. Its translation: CASSQDGGGAETQYF.

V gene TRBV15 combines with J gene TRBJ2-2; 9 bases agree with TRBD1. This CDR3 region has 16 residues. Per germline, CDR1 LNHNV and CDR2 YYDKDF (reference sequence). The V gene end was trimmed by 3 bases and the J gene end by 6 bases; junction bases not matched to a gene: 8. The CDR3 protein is CATSSPGQGRSGELFF. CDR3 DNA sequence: TGTGCCACCAGCAGTCCGGGACAGGGTCGATCCGGGGAGCTGTTTTTT.

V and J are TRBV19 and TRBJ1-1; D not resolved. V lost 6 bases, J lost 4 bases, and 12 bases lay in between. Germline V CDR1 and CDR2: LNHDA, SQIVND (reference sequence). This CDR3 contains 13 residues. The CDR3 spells CASRLSSGTEAFF. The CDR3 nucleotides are TGTGCCAGTAGGCTCTCTTCAGGCACTGAAGCTTTCTTT.

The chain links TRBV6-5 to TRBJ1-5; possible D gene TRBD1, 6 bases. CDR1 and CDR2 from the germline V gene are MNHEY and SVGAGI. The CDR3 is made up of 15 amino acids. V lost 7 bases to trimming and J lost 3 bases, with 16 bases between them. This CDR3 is CASTSLDSFNQPQHF. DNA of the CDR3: TGTGCCAGCACTTCTTTGGACAGTTTCAATCAGCCCCAGCATTTT.